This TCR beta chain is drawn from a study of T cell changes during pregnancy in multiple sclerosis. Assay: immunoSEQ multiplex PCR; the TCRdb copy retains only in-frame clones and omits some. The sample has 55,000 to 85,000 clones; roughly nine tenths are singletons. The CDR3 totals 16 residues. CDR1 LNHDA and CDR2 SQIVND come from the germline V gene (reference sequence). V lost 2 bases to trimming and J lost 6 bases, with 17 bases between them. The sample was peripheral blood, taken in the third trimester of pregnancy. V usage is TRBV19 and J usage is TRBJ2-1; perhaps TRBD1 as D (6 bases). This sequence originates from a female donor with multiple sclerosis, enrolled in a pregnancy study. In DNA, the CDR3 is TGTGCCAGTAGTATATTAGGGGACAAGGCCGCCAATGAGCAGTTCTTC. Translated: CASSILGDKAANEQFF.